This is a list of T cell receptor beta chains from one sample in a study of Tregs in tolerant kidney transplant recipients. Some clones are missing from TCRdb's copy, which holds only in-frame ones; the method was immunoSEQ multiplex PCR. This table has more than 75,000 clones, more than 85% appearing once. The starting material was CD4+ T cells from blood, obtained before the transplant. The receptors were sampled from a human donor who received a combined kidney and bone marrow transplant. CDR3s include the opening cysteine and the closing phenylalanine or tryptophan. Fields, in order: V gene, D gene, clone size, J gene, CDR3 protein, CDR3 DNA. A D gene is named only where the DNA matches it firmly. Only part of the rows carry a size: once, few, many, or a class if the clone is expanded.

TRBV6-1	.	.	TRBJ1-2	CASRTQGLDGYTF	TGTGCCAGCAGGACACAGGGACTAGATGGCTACACCTTC
TRBV30	.	.	TRBJ1-2	CAWSVWGGLNYGYTF	TGTGCCTGGAGTGTATGGGGAGGGCTTAACTATGGCTACACCTTC
TRBV2	.	.	TRBJ2-2	CAAAGAGTGELFF	TGTGCGGCGGCGGGGGCTGGCACCGGGGAGCTGTTTTTT
TRBV9	TRBD2	.	TRBJ2-2	CASNRAGGPGTGELFF	TGTGCCAGCAACCGAGCGGGAGGGCCGGGCACCGGGGAGCTGTTTTTT
TRBV18	TRBD1	.	TRBJ2-7	CASSPPGQGTYEQYF	TGTGCCAGCTCACCACCGGGACAGGGAACCTACGAGCAGTACTTC
TRBV6-1	TRBD1	.	TRBJ1-4	CASSEPNQGAGEKLFF	TGTGCCAGCAGTGAACCGAACCAGGGGGCAGGGGAAAAACTGTTTTTT
TRBV7-9	TRBD2	.	TRBJ2-1	CASSLAGGQNEQFF	TGTGCCAGCTCTCTAGCGGGGGGGCAAAATGAGCAGTTCTTC
TRBV20-1	.	.	TRBJ1-1	CSAGGAEAFF	TGCAGCGCTGGGGGGGCTGAAGCTTTCTTT
TRBV19	.	.	TRBJ1-2	CASSIAGGNSYGYTF	TGTGCCAGTAGTATAGCAGGAGGGAATAGTTATGGCTACACCTTC
TRBV4-3	.	once	TRBJ1-5	CASSQYRLSNQPQHF	TGCGCCAGCAGCCAGTACAGGCTAAGCAATCAGCCCCAGCATTTT
TRBV5-1	TRBD2	.	TRBJ2-3	CASSLALAGSGTDTQYF	TGCGCCAGCAGCTTGGCTCTAGCGGGGAGTGGCACAGATACGCAGTATTTT
TRBV18	.	.	TRBJ2-7	CASSPGQLGSYEQYF	TGTGCCAGCTCACCCGGACAGTTAGGGTCCTACGAGCAGTACTTC
TRBV7-9	TRBD1	.	TRBJ2-4	CASSPDRGGLAKNIQYF	TGTGCCAGCAGCCCCGACAGGGGGGGACTAGCCAAAAACATTCAGTACTTC
TRBV6-1	.	.	TRBJ1-3	CASSEKRTSGNTIYF	TGTGCCAGCAGTGAGAAGAGGACATCAGGAAACACCATATATTTT
TRBV5-4	.	.	TRBJ1-5	CASSLPNQPQHF	TGTGCCAGCAGTCTCCCCAATCAGCCCCAGCATTTT
TRBV18	.	.	TRBJ2-1	CASSLEGEQFF	TGTGCCAGCTCTCTCGAGGGCGAGCAGTTCTTC
TRBV7-9	TRBD2	.	TRBJ2-7	CASSSTSLAGGEREQYF	TGTGCCAGCAGCTCGACCTCACTAGCGGGGGGGGAGAGGGAGCAGTACTTC
TRBV7-2	.	.	TRBJ1-2	CASSPDSSYGYTF	TGTGCCAGCAGCCCCGACAGCTCCTATGGCTACACCTTC
TRBV6-1	TRBD1	.	TRBJ2-1	CASTQTGGGEQFF	TGTGCCAGCACCCAGACAGGGGGCGGTGAGCAGTTCTTC
TRBV6-6	TRBD1	.	TRBJ2-7	CASSYYGTGGYEQYF	TGTGCCAGCAGTTACTACGGGACAGGGGGCTACGAGCAGTACTTC
TRBV14	.	.	TRBJ1-4	CASSQRATNEKLFF	TGTGCCAGCAGCCAGCGCGCAACTAATGAAAAACTGTTTTTT
TRBV6-6	TRBD1	few	TRBJ2-7	CASRETGAPLF	TGTGCCAGCAGGGAAACAGGGGCGCCCCTCTTC
TRBV19	TRBD2	.	TRBJ2-4	CASSISSGRNIQYF	TGTGCCAGTAGTATTTCCAGCGGGAGGAACATTCAGTACTTC
TRBV19	.	.	TRBJ1-5	CASSLRTSDDQPQHF	TGTGCCAGTAGTCTTAGGACATCGGACGATCAGCCCCAGCATTTT
TRBV5-4	TRBD1	.	TRBJ2-4	CASSPTGGSKNIQYF	TGTGCCAGCAGCCCGACAGGGGGTTCCAAAAACATTCAGTACTTC
TRBV2	TRBD1	.	TRBJ1-2	CASNRDRGPGNYGYTF	TGTGCCAGCAACCGGGACAGGGGGCCGGGGAACTATGGCTACACCTTC
TRBV4-3	.	few	TRBJ2-2	CASSHIQGRGELFF	TGCGCCAGCAGCCATATCCAGGGGCGCGGGGAGCTGTTTTTT
TRBV7-2	TRBD2	once	TRBJ2-7	CASSLGGFIEQYF	TGTGCCAGCAGCCTCGGGGGGTTTATCGAGCAGTACTTC
TRBV10-1	.	once	TRBJ1-2	CASSELISGWSRGYTF	TGCGCCAGCAGTGAGCTTATTTCTGGCTGGTCTCGAGGCTACACCTTC
TRBV15	.	.	TRBJ2-1	CATSRDRTVNEQFF	TGTGCCACCAGCAGAGATCGGACTGTCAATGAGCAGTTCTTC
TRBV4-1	.	once	TRBJ1-1	CASSQVGQSITFPSRGFF	TGCGCCAGCAGCCAAGTAGGACAGTCAATAACATTCCCGTCAAGGGGTTTCTTT
TRBV7-2	TRBD2	.	TRBJ2-3	CASGYGGSDTQYF	TGTGCCAGCGGATACGGGGGGTCAGATACGCAGTATTTT
TRBV27	.	.	TRBJ2-5	CASSPEETQYF	TGTGCCAGCAGTCCTGAAGAGACCCAGTACTTC
TRBV15	.	few	TRBJ2-7	CATSTRSYLHEQYF	TGTGCCACCAGCACCAGGTCCTATCTGCACGAGCAGTACTTC
TRBV7-6	.	.	TRBJ2-2	CASSPRGYGELFF	TGTGCCAGCAGTCCTAGGGGGTACGGGGAGCTGTTTTTT
TRBV15	TRBD2	.	TRBJ2-5	CATSTGLAEKETQYF	TGTGCCACCAGCACGGGACTAGCAGAAAAAGAGACCCAGTACTTC
TRBV28	TRBD1	few	TRBJ2-7	CAIIAQTGYEQYF	TGTGCCATCATCGCCCAGACAGGGTACGAGCAGTACTTC
TRBV13	.	.	TRBJ2-2	CASSLGQRSPWGAGELFF	TGTGCCAGCAGCTTGGGTCAGAGAAGCCCCTGGGGGGCCGGGGAGCTGTTTTTT
TRBV11-2	.	.	TRBJ1-2	CASSDSSYGYTF	TGTGCCAGCAGCGACAGCAGCTATGGCTACACCTTC
TRBV28	.	.	TRBJ1-3	CASRTRGSLLYF	TGTGCCAGCAGGACTCGGGGAAGTCTCCTTTATTTT
TRBV19	TRBD2	.	TRBJ2-5	CASSILAGKKETQYF	TGTGCCAGTAGTATCCTAGCGGGAAAAAAAGAGACCCAGTACTTC
TRBV7-2	.	.	TRBJ2-7	CASSLGLGRTYEQYF	TGTGCCAGCAGCTTAGGTCTGGGCAGGACCTACGAGCAGTACTTC
TRBV2	TRBD1	.	TRBJ2-7	CASRRQGVSYEQYF	TGTGCCAGCAGGCGACAGGGGGTATCCTACGAGCAGTACTTC
TRBV30	.	.	TRBJ2-7	CAWRSVRSGEQYF	TGTGCCTGGAGATCGGTACGGAGTGGCGAGCAGTACTTC
TRBV4-1	TRBD1	.	TRBJ2-1	CASSRTGTQGGYNEQFF	TGCGCCAGCAGCCGGACAGGGACCCAGGGAGGCTACAATGAGCAGTTCTTC
TRBV9	TRBD2	.	TRBJ2-3	CASSVDVRTSGGTDTQYF	TGTGCCAGCAGCGTAGATGTGAGGACTAGCGGGGGGACAGATACGCAGTATTTT
TRBV10-3	.	.	TRBJ1-5	CAISAGNQPQHF	TGTGCCATCAGTGCCGGCAATCAGCCCCAGCATTTT
TRBV5-4	.	.	TRBJ2-5	CASSFWTEQETQYF	TGTGCCAGCAGCTTTTGGACAGAACAAGAGACCCAGTACTTC